This TCR beta chain was sequenced during a study of graft-versus-host responses after intestinal transplantation. Sequencing was performed with immunoSEQ multiplex PCR; in TCRdb, only in-frame clones are kept and a portion is missing. This sample has some 80,000 clones, with 91% found just once. With regard to this clone: What it binds is not known.

Sequencing was performed on unstimulated CD8+ T cells sorted from spleen or lymph node cells, taken before transplant. The TCR comes from a human donor who was the organ donor for an intestinal transplant.

CDR3 nucleotide sequence: TGTGCCAGCAGCTCGGCAGGGATCACAGATACGCAGTATTTT. Translating it yields CASSSAGITDTQYF. The chain has TRBV7-2 and TRBJ2-3, with D perhaps matching TRBD1 (5 bases). The germline gives CDR1 SGHTA, CDR2 FQGNSA. CDR3 length: 14 amino acids. V lost 4 bases to trimming and J lost 2 bases, with 10 bases between them.